This T cell receptor beta chain was identified during a study of blood T cell repertoires in COVID-19 (dated by TCRdb to 2018 to 2020). Regarding the study in general: Collaborator samples came from the United States, Italy and Spain and covered acute and convalescent phases of COVID-19. The prospective study material was composed of cDNA or gDNA derived from T cells, B-cell-depleted T cells, or PBMCs. Deeply sampled blood TCRbeta repertoires from subjects exposed to, actively infected with, or recovered from COVID-19 were included in the dataset. A freely available public database, intended as a resource for researchers studying the immune response to SARS-CoV-2, is where the repertoires were released. Samples came from the ongoing ImmuneRACE study (first 160 participants) plus 1,254 subjects from 6 global collaborators. Sample metadata almost always included a de-identified subject ID, COVID-19 status, age in years and sex. Where HLA class I and class II types were available, the types were taken from metadata supplied by the sample provider, not from assay-based typing.

TCRbeta CDR3 regions were amplified from genomic DNA by means of the immunoSEQ Assay, a bias-controlled multiplex PCR. The study's own analysis went as follows. The number of nucleated cells in each sample was estimated by amplification of reference gene primers within the assay. Sequence reads were collapsed and filtered to measure the absolute abundance of every unique TCRbeta CDR3 rearrangement. Productive Simpson clonality was computed per sample as the square root of Simpson's diversity index over productive rearrangements. In its TCRdb copy, this immuneACCESS table keeps in-frame sequences only and misses some clones. Where compared with another copy, unresolved V genes explain less than half of these, and the others have no known cause. V, J and clone size reflect that table, while D and trimming were determined from the DNA. Within this sample are a few hundred thousand clones, with 80% to 90% of them counted one time only. The top ten hold 2% to 3% of the sample.

The research as a whole found: The quantity of clinical and demographic metadata differed by source and by participant and was supplied without curation.

As to this clone: Its antigen is still unknown. Per-base quality was not reported, and no clone a single base away is much larger than it.

Participants in the prospective study were enrolled through a virtual design, were aged roughly 18 to 100 years, and lived in roughly 24 United States geographic areas. Cohort assignment in the prospective study relied on participant-reported clinical history from a screening survey and a study questionnaire. For ImmuneRACE Cohort 3, a participant was defined as recovered based on two consecutive negative NP/OP PCR tests, clearance by a healthcare professional, or resolution of symptoms. Mobile phlebotomists in the prospective study collected whole blood, serum and a nasopharyngeal or oropharyngeal swab from every participant. Prospective study participants could optionally give additional blood draws and questionnaires over a roughly two-month period. Before DNA extraction, blood samples from the prospective study were shipped at room temperature or frozen. What was sequenced was PBMCs or T cells enriched from blood (not recorded which). This sequence was found in a young woman who had recovered from COVID-19.

The CDR3 region reads CATSRGLAGDNYNEQFF. The bases read TGTGCCACCAGCAGGGGACTAGCGGGGGACAACTACAATGAGCAGTTCTTC. The sequence links TRBV15 to TRBJ2-1; 14 nucleotides in the junction match TRBD2. Looking up the germline V gene (reference sequence) yields CDR1 LNHNV and CDR2 YYDKDF. The CDR3 goes from the cysteine to the phenylalanine over 17 residues. The DNA shown is the 51-base CDR3, in frame from base 1. V loses 3 bases at its end and J loses 3 bases; junction bases beyond the gene matches: 4.